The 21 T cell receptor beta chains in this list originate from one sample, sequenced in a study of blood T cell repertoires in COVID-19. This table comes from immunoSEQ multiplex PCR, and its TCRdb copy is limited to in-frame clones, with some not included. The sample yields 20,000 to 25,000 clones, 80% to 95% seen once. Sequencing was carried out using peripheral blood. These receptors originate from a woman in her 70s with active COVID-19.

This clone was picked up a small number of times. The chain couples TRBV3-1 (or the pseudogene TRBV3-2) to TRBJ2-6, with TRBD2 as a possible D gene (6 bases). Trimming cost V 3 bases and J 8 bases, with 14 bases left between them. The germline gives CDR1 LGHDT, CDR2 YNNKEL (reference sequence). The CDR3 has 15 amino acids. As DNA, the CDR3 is TGTGCCAGCAGCCATAATTGGGAGGTCTCCAACGTCCTGACTTTC. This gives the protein CASSHNWEVSNVLTF.

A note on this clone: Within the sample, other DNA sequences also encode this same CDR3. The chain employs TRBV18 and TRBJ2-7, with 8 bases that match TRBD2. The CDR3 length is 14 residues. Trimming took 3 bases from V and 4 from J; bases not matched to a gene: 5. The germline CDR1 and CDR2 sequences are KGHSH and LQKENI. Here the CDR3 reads CASSPASGSYEQYF. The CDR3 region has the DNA TGTGCCAGCTCACCGGCCAGCGGGAGTTACGAGCAGTACTTC.

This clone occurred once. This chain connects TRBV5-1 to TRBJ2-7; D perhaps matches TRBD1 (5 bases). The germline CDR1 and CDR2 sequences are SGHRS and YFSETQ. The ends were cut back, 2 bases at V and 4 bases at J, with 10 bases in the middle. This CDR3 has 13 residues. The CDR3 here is CASSFDSVYEQYF. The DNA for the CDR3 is TGCGCCAGCAGCTTCGACAGTGTATACGAGCAGTACTTC.

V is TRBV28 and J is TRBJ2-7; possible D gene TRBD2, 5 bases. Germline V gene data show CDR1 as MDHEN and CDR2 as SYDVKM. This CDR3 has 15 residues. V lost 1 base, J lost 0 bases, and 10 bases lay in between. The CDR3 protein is CASSLYLALSYEQYF. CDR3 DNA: TGTGCCAGCAGTTTATACCTAGCTCTCTCCTACGAGCAGTACTTC. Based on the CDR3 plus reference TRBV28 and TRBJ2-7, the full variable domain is DVKVTQSSRYLVKRTGEKVFLECVQDMDHENMFWYRQDPGLGLRLIYFSYDVKMKEKGDIPEGYSVSREKKERFSLILESASTNQTSMYLCASSLYLALSYEQYFGPGTRLTVT.

This CDR3 reads CASSPLTSGYTYEQYF. CDR3 DNA sequence: TGTGCCAGCAGTCCCTTGACTAGCGGTTATACCTACGAGCAGTACTTC. This chain joins TRBV28 and TRBJ2-7; 9 nucleotides match TRBD2. The CDR3 contains 16 residues. CDR1 is MDHEN and CDR2 is SYDVKM in the germline V gene. Losses at the gene ends were 5 bases for V and 2 bases for J; bases not matched to a gene: 10.

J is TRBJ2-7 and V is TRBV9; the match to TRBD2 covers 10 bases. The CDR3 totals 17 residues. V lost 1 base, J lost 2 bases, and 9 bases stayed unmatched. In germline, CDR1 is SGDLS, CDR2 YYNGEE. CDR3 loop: CASSVSSGRAKPYEQYF. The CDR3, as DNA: TGTGCCAGCAGCGTATCCAGCGGGAGGGCCAAGCCCTACGAGCAGTACTTC.

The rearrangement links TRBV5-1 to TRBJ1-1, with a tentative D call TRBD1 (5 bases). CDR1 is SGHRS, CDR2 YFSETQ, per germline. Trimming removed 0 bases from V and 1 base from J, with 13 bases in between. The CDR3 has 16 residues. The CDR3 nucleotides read TGCGCCAGCAGCTTGGAGGGGTTCTCTTCGAACACTGAAGCTTTCTTT. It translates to CASSLEGFSSNTEAFF.

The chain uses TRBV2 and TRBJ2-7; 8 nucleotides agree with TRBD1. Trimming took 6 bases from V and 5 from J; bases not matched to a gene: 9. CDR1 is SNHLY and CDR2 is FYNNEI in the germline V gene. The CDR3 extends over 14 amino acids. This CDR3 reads CASSRTTGANEQYF. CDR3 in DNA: TGTGCCAGCAGCCGAACGACAGGGGCCAACGAGCAGTACTTC.

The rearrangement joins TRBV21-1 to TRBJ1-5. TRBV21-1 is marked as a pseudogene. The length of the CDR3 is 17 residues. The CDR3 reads CASSKREWEMWNQPQHF. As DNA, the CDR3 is TGTGCCAGCAGCAAAAGGGAGTGGGAAATGTGGAATCAGCCCCAGCATTTT.

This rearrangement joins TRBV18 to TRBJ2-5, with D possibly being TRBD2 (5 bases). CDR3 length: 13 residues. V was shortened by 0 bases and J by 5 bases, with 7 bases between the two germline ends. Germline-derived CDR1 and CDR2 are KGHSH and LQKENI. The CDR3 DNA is TGTGCCAGCTCACCACCATGGGAGGAGACCCAGTACTTC. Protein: CASSPPWEETQYF.

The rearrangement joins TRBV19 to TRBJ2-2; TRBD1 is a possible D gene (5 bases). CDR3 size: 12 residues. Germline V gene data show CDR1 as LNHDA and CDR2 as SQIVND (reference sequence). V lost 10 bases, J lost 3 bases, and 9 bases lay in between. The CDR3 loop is CAIKQDTGELFF. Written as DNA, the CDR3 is TGTGCCATTAAACAGGACACCGGGGAGCTGTTTTTT.

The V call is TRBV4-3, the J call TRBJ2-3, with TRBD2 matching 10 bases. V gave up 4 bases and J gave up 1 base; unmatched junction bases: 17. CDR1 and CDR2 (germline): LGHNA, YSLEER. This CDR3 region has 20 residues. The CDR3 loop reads CASSRRTPGTSDPRTDTQYF. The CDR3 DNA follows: TGCGCCAGCAGCCGTAGAACCCCCGGGACTAGCGACCCCCGCACAGATACGCAGTATTTT.

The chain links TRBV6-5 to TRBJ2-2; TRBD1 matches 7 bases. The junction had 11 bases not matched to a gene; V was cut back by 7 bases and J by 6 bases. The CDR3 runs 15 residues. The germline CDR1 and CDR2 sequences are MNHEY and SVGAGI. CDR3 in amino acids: CASTDRQGIPGELFF. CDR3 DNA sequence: TGTGCCAGCACCGACAGACAGGGTATACCCGGGGAGCTGTTTTTT.

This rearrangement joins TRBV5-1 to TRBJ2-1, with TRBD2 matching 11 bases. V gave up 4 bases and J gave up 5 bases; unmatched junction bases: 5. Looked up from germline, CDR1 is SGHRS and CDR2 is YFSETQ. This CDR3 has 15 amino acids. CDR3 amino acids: CASSLGTSGHNEQFF. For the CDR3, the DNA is TGCGCCAGCAGCCTCGGGACTAGCGGACACAATGAGCAGTTCTTC.

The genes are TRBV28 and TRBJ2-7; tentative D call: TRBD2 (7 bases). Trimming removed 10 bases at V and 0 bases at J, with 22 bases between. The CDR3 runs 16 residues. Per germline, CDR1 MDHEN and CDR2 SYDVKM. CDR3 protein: CATRKGGGLLSYEQYF. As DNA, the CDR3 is TGTGCCACCAGAAAAGGGGGGGGGCTCCTCTCCTACGAGCAGTACTTC.

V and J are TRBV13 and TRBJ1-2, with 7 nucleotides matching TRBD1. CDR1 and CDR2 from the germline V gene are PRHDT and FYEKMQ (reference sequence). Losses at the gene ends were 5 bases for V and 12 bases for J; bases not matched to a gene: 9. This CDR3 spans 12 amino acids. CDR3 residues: CASSPGDRGNTF. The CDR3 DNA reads TGTGCCAGCAGCCCGGGGGACAGAGGGAACACCTTC.

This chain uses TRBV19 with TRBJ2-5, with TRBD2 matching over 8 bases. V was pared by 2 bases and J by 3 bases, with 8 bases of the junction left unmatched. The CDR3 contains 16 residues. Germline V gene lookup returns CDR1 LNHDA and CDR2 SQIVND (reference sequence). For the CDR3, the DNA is TGTGCCAGTAGTATAAATGGGTTAGCGGGAAAAGAGACCCAGTACTTC. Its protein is CASSINGLAGKETQYF. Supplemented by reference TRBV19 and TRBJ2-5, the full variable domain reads DGGITQSPKYLFRKEGQNVTLSCEQNLNHDAMYWYRQDPGQGLRLIYYSQIVNDFQKGDIAEGYSVSREKKESFPLTVTSAQKNPTAFYLCASSINGLAGKETQYFGPGTRLLVL.

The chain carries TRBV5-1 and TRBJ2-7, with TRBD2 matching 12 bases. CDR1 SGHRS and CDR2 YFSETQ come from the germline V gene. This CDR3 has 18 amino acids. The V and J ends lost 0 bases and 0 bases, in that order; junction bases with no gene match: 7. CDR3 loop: CASSLGALAGGSSYEQYF. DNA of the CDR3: TGCGCCAGCAGCTTGGGGGCCCTAGCGGGAGGGAGCTCCTACGAGCAGTACTTC.

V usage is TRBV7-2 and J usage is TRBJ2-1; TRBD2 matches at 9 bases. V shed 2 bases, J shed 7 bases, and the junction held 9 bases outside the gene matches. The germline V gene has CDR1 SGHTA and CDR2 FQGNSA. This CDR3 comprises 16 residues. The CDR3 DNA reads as TGTGCCAGCAGCTTATCGCGGGAGGGCCGTTTAAATGAGCAGTTCTTC. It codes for CASSLSREGRLNEQFF.

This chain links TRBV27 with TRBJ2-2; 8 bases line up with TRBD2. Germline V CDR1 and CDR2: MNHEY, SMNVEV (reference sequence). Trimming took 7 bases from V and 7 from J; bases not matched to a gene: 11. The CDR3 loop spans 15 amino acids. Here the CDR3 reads CASTSSGSVGGELFF. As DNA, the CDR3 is TGTGCCAGCACCTCCAGCGGGAGCGTAGGCGGGGAGCTGTTTTTT.

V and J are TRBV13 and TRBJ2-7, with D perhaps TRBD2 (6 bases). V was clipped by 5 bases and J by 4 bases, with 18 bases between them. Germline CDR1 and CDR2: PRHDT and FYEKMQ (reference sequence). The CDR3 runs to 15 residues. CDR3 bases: TGTGCCAGCAGCCCGACTAGGAGAATTAAATACGAGCAGTACTTC. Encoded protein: CASSPTRRIKYEQYF.